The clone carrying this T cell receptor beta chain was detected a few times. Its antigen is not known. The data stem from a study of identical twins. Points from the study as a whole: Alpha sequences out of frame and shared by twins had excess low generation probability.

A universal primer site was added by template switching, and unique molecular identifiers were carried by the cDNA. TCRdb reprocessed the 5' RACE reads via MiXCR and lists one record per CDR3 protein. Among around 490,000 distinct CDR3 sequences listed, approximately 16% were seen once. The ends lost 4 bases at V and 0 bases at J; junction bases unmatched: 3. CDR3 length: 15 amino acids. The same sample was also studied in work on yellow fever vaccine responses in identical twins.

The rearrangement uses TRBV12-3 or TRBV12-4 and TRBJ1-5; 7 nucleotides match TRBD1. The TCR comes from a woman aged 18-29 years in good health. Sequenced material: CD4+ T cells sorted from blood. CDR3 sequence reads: CASSSRGISNQPQHF. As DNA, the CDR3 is TGTGCCAGCAGTTCCAGGGGGATTAGCAATCAGCCCCAGCATTTT.